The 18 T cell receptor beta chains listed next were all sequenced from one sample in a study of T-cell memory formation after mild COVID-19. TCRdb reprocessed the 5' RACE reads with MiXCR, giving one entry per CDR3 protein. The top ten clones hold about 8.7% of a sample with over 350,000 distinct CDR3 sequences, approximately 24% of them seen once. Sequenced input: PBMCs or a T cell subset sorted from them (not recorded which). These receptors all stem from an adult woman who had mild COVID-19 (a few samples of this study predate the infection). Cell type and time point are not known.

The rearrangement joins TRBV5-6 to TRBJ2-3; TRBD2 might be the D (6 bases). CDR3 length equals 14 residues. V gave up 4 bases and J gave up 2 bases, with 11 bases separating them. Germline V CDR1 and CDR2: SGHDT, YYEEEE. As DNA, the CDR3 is TGTGCCAGCAGCACTGGACTACTCACAGATACGCAGTATTTT. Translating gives CASSTGLLTDTQYF.

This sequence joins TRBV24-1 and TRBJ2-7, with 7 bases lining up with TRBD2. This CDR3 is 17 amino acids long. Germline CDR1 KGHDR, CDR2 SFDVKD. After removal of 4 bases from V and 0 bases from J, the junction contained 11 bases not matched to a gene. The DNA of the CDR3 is TGTGCCACCAGTGAGGGGGGAGCGGGGACCGACTCCTACGAGCAGTACTTC. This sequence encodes CATSEGGAGTDSYEQYF.

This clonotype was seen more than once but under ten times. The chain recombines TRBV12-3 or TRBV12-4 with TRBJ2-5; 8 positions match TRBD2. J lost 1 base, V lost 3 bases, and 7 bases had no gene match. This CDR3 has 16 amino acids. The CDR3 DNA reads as TGTGCCAGCAGTTTGGGAGCGGGAGTAGGCCAAGAGACCCAGTACTTC. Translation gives CASSLGAGVGQETQYF.

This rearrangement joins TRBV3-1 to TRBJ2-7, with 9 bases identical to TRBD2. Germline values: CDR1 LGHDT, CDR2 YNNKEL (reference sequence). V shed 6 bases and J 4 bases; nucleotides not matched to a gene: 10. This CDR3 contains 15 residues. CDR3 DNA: TGTGCCAGCAGTCCCAAGGGACTAGCCTCTTACGAGCAGTACTTC. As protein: CASSPKGLASYEQYF.

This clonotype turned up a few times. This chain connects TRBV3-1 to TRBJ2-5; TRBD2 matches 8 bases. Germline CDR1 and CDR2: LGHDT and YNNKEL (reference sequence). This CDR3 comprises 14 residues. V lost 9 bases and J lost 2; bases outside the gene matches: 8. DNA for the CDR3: TGTGCCAGTGGCCAAACTAGCGGACAAGAGACCCAGTACTTC. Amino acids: CASGQTSGQETQYF.

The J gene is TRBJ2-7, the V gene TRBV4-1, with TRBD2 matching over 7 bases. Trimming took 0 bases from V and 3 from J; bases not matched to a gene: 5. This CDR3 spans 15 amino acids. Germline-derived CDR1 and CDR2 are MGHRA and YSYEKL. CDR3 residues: CASSQDPGGFYEQYF. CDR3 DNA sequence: TGCGCCAGCAGCCAAGATCCGGGGGGATTCTACGAGCAGTACTTC.

The CDR3 sequence is CASSLSGADTQYF. The CDR3 bases are TGTGCCAGCAGTTTATCAGGGGCCGATACGCAGTATTTT. V gene TRBV12-3 or TRBV12-4 combines with J gene TRBJ2-3; D might be TRBD1 (6 bases). V lost 2 bases to trimming and J lost 6 bases, with 9 bases between them. The CDR3 runs 13 residues.

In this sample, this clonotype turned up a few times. CDR3: CASREQGAGQPQHF. CDR3 bases: TGTGCCAGCAGGGAACAGGGGGCAGGGCAGCCCCAGCATTTT. The chain employs TRBV6-1 and TRBJ1-5; 9 bases map to TRBD1. This CDR3 region has 14 residues. V lost 6 bases to trimming and J lost 7 bases; unmatched junction nucleotides: 7. From germline, CDR1 is MNHNS and CDR2 SASEGT.

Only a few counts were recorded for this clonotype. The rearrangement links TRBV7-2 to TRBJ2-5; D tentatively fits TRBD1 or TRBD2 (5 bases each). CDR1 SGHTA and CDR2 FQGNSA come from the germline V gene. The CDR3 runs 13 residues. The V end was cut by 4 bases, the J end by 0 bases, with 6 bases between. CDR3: CASSWGHQETQYF. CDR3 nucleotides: TGTGCCAGCAGCTGGGGACACCAAGAGACCCAGTACTTC.

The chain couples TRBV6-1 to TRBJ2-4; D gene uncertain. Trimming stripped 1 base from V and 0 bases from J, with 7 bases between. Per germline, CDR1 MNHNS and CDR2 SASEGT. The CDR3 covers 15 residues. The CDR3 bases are TGTGCCAGCAGTGAAGGCCAGCTAGCCAAAAACATTCAGTACTTC. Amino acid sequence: CASSEGQLAKNIQYF.

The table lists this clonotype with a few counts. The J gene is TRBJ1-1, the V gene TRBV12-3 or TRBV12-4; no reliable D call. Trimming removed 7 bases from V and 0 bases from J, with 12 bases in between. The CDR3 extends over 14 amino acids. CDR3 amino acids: CASTKGILNTEAFF. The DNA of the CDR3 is TGTGCCAGCACCAAAGGGATTTTGAACACTGAAGCTTTCTTT.

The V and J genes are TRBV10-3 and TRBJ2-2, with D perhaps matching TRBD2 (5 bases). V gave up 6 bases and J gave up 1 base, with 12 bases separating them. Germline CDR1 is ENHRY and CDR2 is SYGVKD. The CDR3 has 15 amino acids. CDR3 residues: CAIREIGVNTGELFF. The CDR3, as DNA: TGTGCCATCAGGGAGATCGGGGTGAACACCGGGGAGCTGTTTTTT.

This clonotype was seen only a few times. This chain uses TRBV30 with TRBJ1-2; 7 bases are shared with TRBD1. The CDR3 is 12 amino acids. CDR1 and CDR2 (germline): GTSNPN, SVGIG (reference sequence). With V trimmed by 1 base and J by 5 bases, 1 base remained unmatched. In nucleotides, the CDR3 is TGTGCCTGGAGTGGGGGACAGTATGGCTACACCTTC. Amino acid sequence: CAWSGGQYGYTF.

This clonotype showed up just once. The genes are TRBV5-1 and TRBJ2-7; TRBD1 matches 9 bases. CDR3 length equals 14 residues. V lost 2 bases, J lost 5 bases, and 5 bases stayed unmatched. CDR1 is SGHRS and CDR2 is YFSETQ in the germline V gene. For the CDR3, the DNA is TGCGCCAGCAGCTTAGCCGACAGGGGGAACGAGCAGTACTTC. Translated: CASSLADRGNEQYF.

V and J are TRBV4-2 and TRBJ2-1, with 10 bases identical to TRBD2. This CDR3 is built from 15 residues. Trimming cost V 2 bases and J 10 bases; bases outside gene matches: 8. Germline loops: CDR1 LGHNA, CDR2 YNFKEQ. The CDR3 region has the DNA TGTGCCAGCAGCCAACCCGGGACTAGCGCTATAGAGCAGTTCTTC. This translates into CASSQPGTSAIEQFF.

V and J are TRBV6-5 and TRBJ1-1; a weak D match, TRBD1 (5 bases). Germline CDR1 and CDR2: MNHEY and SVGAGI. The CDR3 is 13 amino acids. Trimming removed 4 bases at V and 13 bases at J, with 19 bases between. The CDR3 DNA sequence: TGTGCCAGCAGTTCGCGGGGGAGGGTCGATGGTTTCTTT. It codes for CASSSRGRVDGFF.

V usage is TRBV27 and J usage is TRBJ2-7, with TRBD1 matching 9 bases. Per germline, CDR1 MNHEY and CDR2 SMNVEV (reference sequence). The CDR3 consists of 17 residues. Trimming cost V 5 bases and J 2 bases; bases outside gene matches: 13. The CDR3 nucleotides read TGTGCCAGCAGTCCAACGAAGGACAGGGGCCTCACCTACGAGCAGTACTTC. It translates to CASSPTKDRGLTYEQYF.

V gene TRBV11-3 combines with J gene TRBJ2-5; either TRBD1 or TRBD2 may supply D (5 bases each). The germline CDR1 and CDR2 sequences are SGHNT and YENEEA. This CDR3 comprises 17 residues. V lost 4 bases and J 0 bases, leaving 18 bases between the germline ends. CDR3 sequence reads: CASSSYSGDRNQETQYF. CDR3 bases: TGTGCCAGCAGCTCTTATTCCGGGGACCGCAACCAAGAGACCCAGTACTTC.